Listed here are 27 T cell receptor beta chains from one sample, sequenced in a study of blood T cell repertoires in COVID-19. Libraries were prepared by immunoSEQ multiplex PCR; TCRdb keeps only in-frame clonotypes and omits some of them. The data contain under 300,000 clones, roughly nine tenths of them seen just once; the ten biggest clones take up 4.6%. The sample taken for sequencing was peripheral blood. Receptors originate from a woman in her thirties or forties who had recovered from COVID-19.

This clone was observed a few times. The V gene is TRBV6-2 or TRBV6-3, the J gene TRBJ2-1, with 12 bases fitting TRBD2. Germline CDR1 MNHEY, CDR2 SVGEGT. The CDR3 is made up of 14 amino acids. J was trimmed by 12 bases and V by 6 bases; bases with no gene match: 9. Here the CDR3 reads CASSSTSGSGGQFF. The CDR3 DNA follows: TGTGCCAGCAGCTCGACTAGCGGGAGCGGTGGGCAGTTCTTC.

J is TRBJ2-7 and V is TRBV6-5, with 9 bases fitting TRBD2. V was pared by 6 bases and J by 7 bases, with 13 bases of the junction left unmatched. Germline-derived CDR1 and CDR2 are MNHEY and SVGAGI. The CDR3 is 15 residues long. DNA of the CDR3: TGTGCCAGCAGGATCGCGGGGGGGCCGTCTGGTGAGCAGTACTTC. Its protein is CASRIAGGPSGEQYF.

The chain couples TRBV27 to TRBJ2-1, with a weak D call TRBD2 (7 bases). The CDR3 loop spans 16 amino acids. Trimming took 0 bases from V and 7 from J, leaving 16 bases between them. The germline gives CDR1 MNHEY, CDR2 SMNVEV (reference sequence). CDR3 DNA: TGTGCCAGCAGTTTATCGTACGGGGGGCGGAGGAATGAGCAGTTCTTC. Translation gives CASSLSYGGRRNEQFF.

J is TRBJ1-6 and V is TRBV4-1; tentatively, D is TRBD1 (5 bases). The CDR3 totals 17 residues. The germline V gene has CDR1 MGHRA and CDR2 YSYEKL. V was pared by 0 bases and J by 5 bases, with 14 bases between. CDR3 nucleotide sequence: TGCGCCAGCAGCCAAGAAGTTGACAGTGCTAATAATTCACCCCTCCACTTT. Its protein is CASSQEVDSANNSPLHF.

This chain uses TRBV3-1 (or the pseudogene TRBV3-2) with TRBJ2-3; D possibly corresponds to TRBD2 (6 bases). Germline lookup yields CDR1 LGHDT and CDR2 YNNKEL (reference sequence). The CDR3 consists of 14 residues. Trimming removed 4 bases from V and 2 bases from J, with 10 bases in between. The CDR3 sequence is CASSRDSPTDTQYF. DNA for the CDR3: TGTGCCAGCAGCCGGGACTCTCCCACAGATACGCAGTATTTT.

The chain has TRBV6-2 or TRBV6-3 and TRBJ1-1; 8 nucleotides line up with TRBD1. V was clipped by 5 bases and J by 4 bases; unmatched bases: 6. This CDR3 has 14 residues. Germline V lookup: CDR1 MNHEY, CDR2 SVGEGT. Here the CDR3 reads CASSNDRGGTEAFF. The DNA of the CDR3 is TGTGCCAGCAGTAACGACAGGGGAGGCACTGAAGCTTTCTTT.

The chain is built from TRBV19 and TRBJ2-1; TRBD2 matches 9 bases. Germline CDR1 and CDR2: LNHDA and SQIVND (reference sequence). The CDR3 sequence is 15 residues long. V shed 3 bases and J 9 bases; nucleotides not matched to a gene: 9. The CDR3 coding sequence is TGTGCCAGTAGTATGGTGGTAGCGGGAGACGGTGAGCAGTTCTTC. This codes for CASSMVVAGDGEQFF.

This chain connects TRBV9 to TRBJ1-2; D might be TRBD1 (5 bases). The V gene's germline CDR1 is SGDLS and CDR2 YYNGEE. This CDR3 is 13 amino acids long. Trimming took 4 bases from V and 8 from J, leaving 15 bases between them. Here the CDR3 reads CASSRAAGLGYTF. The DNA for the CDR3 is TGTGCCAGCAGCAGGGCGGCAGGGCTCGGCTACACCTTC.

This clone appeared a single time. This sequence joins TRBV5-1 and TRBJ2-5, with D maybe TRBD2 (6 bases). Trimming stripped 4 bases from V and 3 bases from J, with 13 bases between. Germline V lookup: CDR1 SGHRS, CDR2 YFSETQ. The CDR3 is 14 residues long. CDR3 sequence reads: CASSPYGGEETQYF. CDR3 DNA: TGCGCCAGCAGCCCCTATGGAGGGGAAGAGACCCAGTACTTC. The whole variable domain, remainder taken from reference TRBV5-1 and TRBJ2-5, is KAGVTQTPRYLIKTRGQQVTLSCSPISGHRSVSWYQQTPGQGLQFLFEYFSETQRNKGNFPGRFSGRQFSNSRSEMNVSTLELGDSALYLCASSPYGGEETQYFGPGTRLLVL.

V is TRBV6-2 or TRBV6-3 and J is TRBJ1-5; D might be TRBD1 (6 bases). V lost 5 bases and J lost 5, with 13 bases in between. The germline V gene has CDR1 MNHEY and CDR2 SVGEGT. The CDR3 runs to 14 residues. The CDR3, as DNA: TGTGCCAGCAGTCCCCGGGACACTTATCAGCCCCAGCATTTT. Amino acids: CASSPRDTYQPQHF.

The chain has TRBV14 and TRBJ2-3, with 11 bases aligning to TRBD2. The CDR3 length is 16 residues. The V gene end was trimmed by 4 bases and the J gene end by 2 bases; junction bases not matched to a gene: 5. Germline V gene data show CDR1 as SGHDN and CDR2 as FVKESK. The CDR3 nucleotides are TGTGCCAGCAGCCTTAGACTAGCGGGACCCACAGATACGCAGTATTTT. It specifies CASSLRLAGPTDTQYF.

This sequence joins TRBV20-1 and TRBJ2-3, with TRBD2 matching over 14 bases. The junction had 6 bases not matched to a gene; V was cut back by 3 bases and J by 4 bases. This CDR3 has 16 amino acids. Germline V CDR1 and CDR2: DFQATT, SNEGSKA (reference sequence). CDR3 coding DNA: TGCAGTGCTAGTTCCGGACTAGCGGGAGGATCAGATACGCAGTATTTT. This sequence encodes CSASSGLAGGSDTQYF.

The chain has TRBV4-1 and TRBJ2-1; unclear D gene. The ends were cut back, 1 base at V and 15 bases at J, with 10 bases in the middle. Germline CDR1 MGHRA, CDR2 YSYEKL. This CDR3 comprises 11 residues. CDR3 sequence: CASSQAQEWFF. The DNA of the CDR3 is TGCGCCAGCAGCCAAGCCCAAGAGTGGTTCTTC.

The chain carries TRBV12-5 and TRBJ2-1, with a tentative D call TRBD2 (6 bases). This CDR3 contains 11 residues. V lost 7 bases to trimming and J lost 7 bases, with 8 bases between them. CDR1 and CDR2 (germline): LGHNT, FRNRAP. In nucleotides, the CDR3 is TGTGCTAGTGCGGGGGAGAATGAGCAGTTCTTC. Its translation is CASAGENEQFF.

As regards this clone: This same CDR3 is encoded by further DNA sequences in the sample. The chain joins TRBV5-6 to TRBJ2-3; D may be TRBD2 (6 bases). The V and J ends lost 2 bases and 0 bases respectively, with 7 bases between them. CDR1 SGHDT and CDR2 YYEEEE come from the germline V gene. The CDR3 totals 14 residues. The CDR3 protein is CASSFSGSTDTQYF. The CDR3 coding sequence is TGTGCCAGCAGCTTCAGCGGGAGCACAGATACGCAGTATTTT.

The V gene is TRBV18, the J gene TRBJ1-5; D uncertain. Germline-derived CDR1 and CDR2 are KGHSH and LQKENI. This CDR3 is built from 16 residues. With 3 bases removed from V and 4 bases from J, the gap between germline ends came to 16 bases. CDR3 sequence reads: CASSPLYSRSNQPQHF. The CDR3 DNA reads TGTGCCAGCTCACCGCTCTACTCACGTTCGAATCAGCCCCAGCATTTT.

The rearrangement uses TRBV10-3 and TRBJ1-2; a weak D match, TRBD1 (5 bases). Trimming took 7 bases from V and 2 from J, leaving 14 bases between them. The CDR3 consists of 14 residues. From germline, CDR1 is ENHRY and CDR2 SYGVKD. The CDR3 coding sequence is TGTGCCATCAAACTAATGGACACCAACTATGGCTACACCTTC. Translated: CAIKLMDTNYGYTF.

A word on this clone: One end of the junction varies from germline; a read error may be responsible. This sequence joins TRBV5-1 and TRBJ2-1, with TRBD2 matching over 10 bases. Per the germline V gene, CDR1 is SGHRS and CDR2 is YFSETQ. The CDR3 length is 15 residues. The DNA of the CDR3 is TGCGCTAGCACCAGACTAGCGGGCACCAACAATGAGCAGTTCTTC. It codes for CASTRLAGTNNEQFF.

The chain employs TRBV7-9 and TRBJ2-1; D may be TRBD2 (6 bases). CDR3 length equals 13 residues. Trimming pared 7 bases from V and 6 bases from J, leaving 13 bases between. CDR1 SEHNR and CDR2 FQNEAQ come from the germline V gene (reference sequence). Here the CDR3 reads CASTQAGFNEQFF. The CDR3 nucleotides read TGTGCCAGCACCCAGGCGGGATTCAATGAGCAGTTCTTC. Using reference TRBV7-9 and TRBJ2-1 for the parts outside the CDR3, the full variable domain is DTGVSQNPRHKITKRGQNVTFRCDPISEHNRLYWYRQTLGQGPEFLTYFQNEAQLEKSRLLSDRFSAERPKGSFSTLEIQRTEQGDSAMYLCASTQAGFNEQFFGPGTRLTVL.

The chain links TRBV7-9 to TRBJ1-1; tentatively, D is TRBD1 (6 bases). The germline CDR1 and CDR2 sequences are SEHNR and FQNEAQ (reference sequence). This CDR3 is 14 amino acids long. Trimming took off 2 bases at V and 6 bases at J, with 13 bases between the two ends. This chain's CDR3 is CASSLPEGDPEAFF. The DNA for the CDR3 is TGTGCCAGCAGCTTACCCGAGGGGGACCCTGAAGCTTTCTTT.

In this sample, this clone turned up once. This CDR3 reads CASSLTSGITGELFF. As DNA, the CDR3 is TGCGCCAGCAGCTTGACTAGCGGGATCACCGGGGAGCTGTTTTTT. The genes are TRBV5-1 and TRBJ2-2; 10 bases agree with TRBD2. Trimming took 1 base from V and 4 from J; bases not matched to a gene: 1. The CDR3 has 15 amino acids. Germline V gives CDR1 SGHRS, CDR2 YFSETQ.

This chain joins TRBV27 and TRBJ2-2; TRBD1 is a possible D gene (5 bases). The germline V gene has CDR1 MNHEY and CDR2 SMNVEV (reference sequence). The CDR3 sequence is 13 residues long. V gave up 5 bases and J gave up 4 bases, with 8 bases separating them. The CDR3 spells CASSRQFTGELFF. The CDR3 DNA reads TGTGCCAGCAGTCGACAGTTCACCGGGGAGCTGTTTTTT.

This chain links TRBV7-9 with TRBJ1-4, with a weak D call TRBD1 (5 bases). The CDR3 runs to 15 residues. Between the trimmed V and J ends, which lost 2 bases and 7 bases, there was a span of 14 bases. Germline values: CDR1 SEHNR, CDR2 FQNEAQ (reference sequence). The CDR3 loop reads CASSLNGALGEKLFF. CDR3 coding DNA: TGTGCCAGCAGCTTAAATGGGGCGCTGGGTGAAAAACTGTTTTTT.

V is TRBV5-1 and J is TRBJ1-1, with D possibly being TRBD1 (6 bases). The V end lost 4 bases, the J end lost 5 bases, and 12 bases lay between the germline ends. The CDR3 is 13 residues long. The V gene's germline CDR1 is SGHRS and CDR2 YFSETQ. The CDR3 here is CASSRDIKTEAFF. The CDR3 DNA is TGCGCCAGCAGCAGGGACATTAAGACTGAAGCTTTCTTT. Variable domain in full (rest from reference TRBV5-1 and TRBJ1-1): KAGVTQTPRYLIKTRGQQVTLSCSPISGHRSVSWYQQTPGQGLQFLFEYFSETQRNKGNFPGRFSGRQFSNSRSEMNVSTLELGDSALYLCASSRDIKTEAFFGQGTRLTVV.

V usage is TRBV6-5 and J usage is TRBJ2-1; tentatively, D is TRBD2 (5 bases). The CDR3 length is 12 residues. Germline V gene data show CDR1 as MNHEY and CDR2 as SVGAGI. V was pared by 7 bases and J by 5 bases, with 9 bases between. CDR3 coding DNA: TGTGCCAGCACGGGGAACGACAATGAGCAGTTCTTC. Translation gives CASTGNDNEQFF.

The chain recombines TRBV5-1 with TRBJ2-2; a possible D gene is TRBD1 (6 bases). In germline, CDR1 is SGHRS, CDR2 YFSETQ. V lost 4 bases and J 3 bases, leaving 10 bases between the germline ends. The CDR3 spans 14 residues. The CDR3 reads CASSRGQHTGELFF. In DNA form, the CDR3 reads TGCGCCAGCAGCAGAGGACAGCACACCGGGGAGCTGTTTTTT.

The J gene is TRBJ1-1, the V gene TRBV7-6; weak D call: TRBD1 (5 bases). From germline, CDR1 is SGHVS and CDR2 FNYEAQ. The CDR3 runs to 14 residues. With 5 bases removed from V and 4 bases from J, the gap between germline ends came to 14 bases. CDR3 amino acids: CASSLSGARTEAFF. The CDR3 bases are TGTGCCAGCAGCCTCAGTGGGGCGCGCACTGAAGCTTTCTTT.